These 14 T cell receptor beta chains were sequenced from one sample in a study of OX40 agonist ivuxolimab in advanced cancers. Libraries were prepared by immunoSEQ multiplex PCR; TCRdb keeps only in-frame clonotypes and omits some of them. The repertoire holds some 100,000 clones, with approximately 80% as singletons. Specimen: CD4+ or CD8+ T cells sorted from blood, collected in a trial of the OX40 agonist ivuxolimab. The receptors stem from an adult with an advanced solid tumor such as melanoma, head and neck, liver or kidney cancer.

The chain joins TRBV6-5 to TRBJ1-4, with D possibly TRBD1 on 6 matching bases. Trimming left V 0 bases short and J 3 bases short, with 11 bases between. CDR3 length: 16 amino acids. In germline, CDR1 is MNHEY, CDR2 SVGAGI. The CDR3 sequence is CASSYSYRVANEKLFF. The CDR3 nucleotides are TGTGCCAGCAGTTACTCATACAGGGTCGCTAATGAAAAACTGTTTTTT.

This chain joins TRBV6-5 and TRBJ1-2; D unresolved. The CDR3 has 11 residues. The V end was cut by 8 bases, the J end by 2 bases, with 6 bases between. Germline CDR1 MNHEY, CDR2 SVGAGI. The CDR3: CASFQNYGYTF. CDR3 in DNA: TGTGCCAGCTTCCAGAACTATGGCTACACCTTC.

The chain has TRBV11-2 and TRBJ2-7, with D perhaps matching TRBD1 or TRBD2 (5 bases each). CDR1 SGHAT and CDR2 FQNNGV come from the germline V gene. This CDR3 has 14 residues. The V end lost 1 base, the J end lost 7 bases, and 14 bases lay between the germline ends. This chain's CDR3 is CASSLGSGTLEQYV. CDR3 DNA: TGTGCCAGCAGCTTAGGATCCGGGACGCTGGAGCAGTACGTC.

This sequence joins TRBV6-6 and TRBJ2-7, with 10 bases fitting TRBD1. CDR1 is MNHNY, CDR2 SVGAGI, per germline (reference sequence). V lost 4 bases to trimming and J lost 7 bases; unmatched junction nucleotides: 10. CDR3 length: 15 amino acids. The CDR3 sequence: CASSSAGTGAQEQYF. The CDR3 DNA follows: TGTGCCAGCAGTTCCGCCGGGACAGGGGCTCAAGAGCAGTACTTC.

This chain connects TRBV9 to TRBJ2-3; D possibly corresponds to TRBD1 (6 bases). Looked up from germline, CDR1 is SGDLS and CDR2 is YYNGEE. Trimming left V 6 bases short and J 2 bases short, with 13 bases between. The CDR3 is 14 residues long. CDR3 DNA: TGTGCCAGCACCCAATCAGGGGTCACAGATACGCAGTATTTT. It yields the protein CASTQSGVTDTQYF.

This sequence joins TRBV10-3 and TRBJ1-1, with a possible D match to TRBD1 (5 bases). This CDR3 contains 17 residues. The V gene's germline CDR1 is ENHRY and CDR2 SYGVKD. Trimming removed 2 bases from V and 4 bases from J, with 20 bases in between. The CDR3: CAISESGRDPRGTEAFF. The DNA for the CDR3 is TGTGCCATCAGTGAGAGTGGGCGGGACCCCCGGGGCACTGAAGCTTTCTTT.

This clone occurred once. The chain couples TRBV6-1 to TRBJ2-7; TRBD1 is a possible D gene (6 bases). The CDR3 consists of 13 residues. CDR1 is MNHNS and CDR2 is SASEGT in the germline V gene. With 5 bases removed from V and 1 base from J, the gap between germline ends came to 9 bases. This chain's CDR3 is CASSKQGSYEQYV. The CDR3 DNA follows: TGTGCCAGCAGTAAACAGGGATCCTACGAGCAGTACGTC.

The genes are TRBV10-3 and TRBJ1-3; D unresolved. Germline V gene lookup returns CDR1 ENHRY and CDR2 SYGVKD. V lost 0 bases, J lost 0 bases, and 9 bases lay in between. This CDR3 is 16 amino acids long. CDR3 protein: CAISESAGYSGNTIYF. The CDR3 DNA sequence: TGTGCCATCAGTGAGTCGGCGGGATACTCTGGAAACACCATATATTTT.

This clone was seen a handful of times. The chain is built from TRBV7-9 and TRBJ1-1; a weak D match, TRBD1 (6 bases). The V end lost 2 bases, the J end lost 3 bases, and 13 bases lay between the germline ends. Germline CDR1 is SEHNR and CDR2 is FQNEAQ (reference sequence). The CDR3 has 15 amino acids. In DNA form, the CDR3 reads TGTGCCAGCAGCTTAAGCTCAGGGGTCGACACTGAAGCTTTCTTT. It is translated as CASSLSSGVDTEAFF.

The V and J genes are TRBV28 and TRBJ1-1; possibly TRBD1 for D (5 bases). Germline CDR1 and CDR2: MDHEN and SYDVKM. The V and J ends lost 1 base and 5 bases respectively, with 14 bases between them. This CDR3 contains 15 residues. DNA of the CDR3: TGTGCCAGCAGTTTATATGGGGCCGGGGGGACTGAAGCTTTCTTT. It codes for CASSLYGAGGTEAFF.

V is TRBV5-1 and J is TRBJ2-5; D is perhaps TRBD2 (5 bases). Trimming took off 4 bases at V and 5 bases at J, with 15 bases between the two ends. The CDR3 spans 14 residues. Germline CDR1 reads SGHRS; CDR2 reads YFSETQ. CDR3 DNA: TGCGCCAGCAGCCCCCGCGCTAGCAGCGAGACCCAGTACTTC. It codes for CASSPRASSETQYF.

In DNA form, the CDR3 reads TGTGCCAGCACTTCGGGTACCACGCAGTATTTT. This encodes CASTSGTTQYF. The chain couples TRBV19 to TRBJ2-3; D not resolved. With 9 bases removed from V and 9 bases from J, the gap between germline ends came to 13 bases. CDR1 is LNHDA and CDR2 is SQIVND in the germline V gene (reference sequence). CDR3 size: 11 residues.

This clone was counted a few times. The V gene is TRBV19, the J gene TRBJ1-2; D is ambiguous. Germline-derived CDR1 and CDR2 are LNHDA and SQIVND (reference sequence). The CDR3 runs to 16 residues. With 0 bases removed from V and 6 bases from J, the gap between germline ends came to 17 bases. The CDR3 here is CASSIDGRFPGDGYTF. CDR3 in DNA: TGTGCCAGTAGTATAGATGGGAGGTTTCCCGGGGATGGCTACACCTTC. Looking up the rest from reference TRBV19 and TRBJ1-2 gives the full variable domain: DGGITQSPKYLFRKEGQNVTLSCEQNLNHDAMYWYRQDPGQGLRLIYYSQIVNDFQKGDIAEGYSVSREKKESFPLTVTSAQKNPTAFYLCASSIDGRFPGDGYTFGSGTRLTVV.

This chain connects TRBV5-5 to TRBJ2-1, with D possibly being TRBD1 (6 bases). The CDR3 has 15 residues. Looked up from germline, CDR1 is SGHKS and CDR2 is YYEKEE (reference sequence). Trimming removed 0 bases from V and 5 bases from J, with 12 bases in between. The CDR3 DNA sequence: TGTGCCAGCAGCTTGGGACAGGTCTTCAACAATGAGCAGTTCTTC. Protein: CASSLGQVFNNEQFF.